This T cell receptor beta chain was found in a study of T cell responses to AZD1222 COVID-19 vaccine. Germline CDR1 reads SQVTM; CDR2 reads ANQGSEA. V was pared by 4 bases and J by 2 bases, with 11 bases between. The CDR3 length is 13 residues. As concerns this clone: Its specificity is not known.

Study-level results: Repertoires in all cases were sampled only once the peak T cell response had passed. Clonal diversity was possibly underestimated; the donors were predominantly white British and more often female.

Sequenced by immunoSEQ multiplex PCR; TCRdb stores in-frame clones only, minus some. The data show 160,000 or so clones, with roughly nine tenths seen just once and approximately 7.2% held by the top ten. The clonotype originates from an adult who had recovered from COVID-19. The sequences come from peripheral blood, collected after recovery from COVID-19. This chain joins TRBV29-1 and TRBJ2-5; TRBD1 might be the D (5 bases). DNA of the CDR3: TGCAGCGTTGGGGTACAGGCTCAAGAGACCCAGTACTTC. As protein: CSVGVQAQETQYF. The whole variable domain, filled in from reference TRBV29-1 and TRBJ2-5, reads SAVISQKPSRDICQRGTSLTIQCQVDSQVTMMFWYRQQPGQSLTLIATANQGSEATYESGFVIDKFPISRPNLTFSTLTVSNMSPEDSSIYLCSVGVQAQETQYFGPGTRLLVL.